This is a list of T cell receptor beta chains from one sample in a study of T-cell memory formation after mild COVID-19. TCRdb processed the 5' RACE reads anew with MiXCR; each CDR3 protein has one entry. The data contain tens of thousands of distinct CDR3 sequences, roughly 17% of them seen just once; the ten biggest clones take up 31%. Sample: PBMCs or a T cell subset sorted from them (not recorded which). Source of these receptors: an adult woman who had mild COVID-19 (a few samples of this study predate the infection). Cell type and time point are not known. The CDR3 runs from the conserved cysteine through the conserved F or W. A D gene is named only where the DNA matches it firmly. Some rows have no size entry. The others give once, few or many, or a class for an expanded clone.

D: NA
size: few
J: TRBJ2-7
V: TRBV7-9
DNA: TGTGCCAGCAGCCTATCCGGGACTTCACCCTACGAGCAGTACTTC
CDR3: CASSLSGTSPYEQYF

D: NA
size: few
J: TRBJ2-1
V: TRBV24-1
DNA: TGTGCCACCGAAAGAGCGGGTGAGCAGTTCTTC
CDR3: CATERAGEQFF

D: TRBD1
size: NA
J: TRBJ2-2
V: TRBV29-1
DNA: TGCAGCGTGTCCGGGACAGGGACCACCGGGGAGCTGTTTTTT
CDR3: CSVSGTGTTGELFF

D: TRBD2
size: few
J: TRBJ2-3
V: TRBV7-9
DNA: TGTGCCAGCAGCAGGGGACTAGCGGGAGGGCCTCCAGATACGCAGTATTTT
CDR3: CASSRGLAGGPPDTQYF

D: NA
size: NA
J: TRBJ2-5
V: TRBV24-1
DNA: TGTGCCACCAGTGAGCGGGAAGTTCAAGAGACCCAGTACTTC
CDR3: CATSEREVQETQYF

D: NA
size: few
J: TRBJ2-2
V: TRBV5-1
DNA: TGCGCCAGCAGCCCAGGGTCAGGGCTTACCGGGGAGCTGTTTTTT
CDR3: CASSPGSGLTGELFF

D: NA
size: NA
J: TRBJ2-5
V: TRBV7-9
DNA: TGTGCCAGCAGCTTAATCCTAGGCCTTCAAGAGACCCAGTACTTC
CDR3: CASSLILGLQETQYF

D: TRBD1
size: many
J: TRBJ2-1
V: TRBV7-3
DNA: TGTGCCAGCAGCTTAACTGGGACAGGGACCTACAATGAGCAGTTCTTC
CDR3: CASSLTGTGTYNEQFF

D: NA
size: NA
J: TRBJ2-3
V: TRBV21-1
DNA: TGTGCCAGCAGCAAAGTAAAAGGGGGCCGTTGCACAGATACGCAGTATTTT
CDR3: CASSKVKGGRCTDTQYF

D: NA
size: many
J: TRBJ2-1
V: TRBV6-5
DNA: TGTGCCAGCAAACTAAACAATGAGCAGTTCTTC
CDR3: CASKLNNEQFF